This T cell receptor beta chain originates from a study of T cells in Graves' hyperthyroidism and ophthalmopathy. Disease duration was under 3 months in the ophthalmopathy patients, who also had a Clinical Activity Score of at least 3 and a NOSPECS grade of at least 4. Researchers barred patients who had uncontrolled infection, other autoimmune disease, pregnancy or lactation. Broader study findings: A model using 13 V-J features told ophthalmopathy apart from stable hyperthyroidism. Blood also held most thyroid clonotypes expanded beyond 0.001.

Amplified TCR beta CDR3 regions came from RNA transcripts. HTBI primers were used for first-round RT-PCR of the TCR CDR3. TCRdb itself ran the multiplex PCR reads through MiXCR, one entry per CDR3 protein. Altogether around 600,000 distinct CDR3 sequences are present, approximately 15% being singletons, with the ten largest covering roughly 7%. The CDR3 consists of 15 residues. Looked up from germline, CDR1 is DFQATT and CDR2 is SNEGSKA (reference sequence). Of note for this clonotype: No antigen is known for it. The junction differs from germline at one of its ends, possibly a read error.

This TCR was recovered from a young woman with Graves' ophthalmopathy. The material sequenced was blood. V is TRBV20-1 and J is TRBJ1-1, with D possibly TRBD1 on 5 matching bases. The CDR3 nucleotides are TGCAGTGCTAGTGTGACCGGGGGGACCCTTGATCAAGCTCTCTTT. It specifies CSASVTGGTLDQALF.